This T cell receptor (beta chain) was captured in a study of T cells in Graves' hyperthyroidism and ophthalmopathy. V dropped 7 bases and J dropped 3; count of bases not matched to a gene: 10. Per the germline V gene, CDR1 is SEHNR and CDR2 is FQNEAQ (reference sequence). This CDR3 comprises 16 residues. RNA transcripts yielded amplified TCR beta CDR3 regions. RT-PCR in the first round (using the HTBI primer set) targeted the TCR CDR3. MiXCR was run by TCRdb on the multiplex PCR reads, yielding one entry per CDR3 protein. The sample holds approximately 420,000 distinct CDR3 sequences; about 16% are singletons and the top ten take approximately 30%.

The sample consisted of blood. The chain carries TRBV7-9 and TRBJ2-2, with 8 bases that match TRBD1. The sequence was obtained from a woman aged 25 to 45 with Graves' hyperthyroidism. The CDR3 DNA reads TGTGCCAGCAACCCCCCCCGGACAGGGTACACCGGGGAGCTGTTTTTT. It codes for CASNPPRTGYTGELFF.